One sample yielded the 26 T cell receptor beta chains listed below, sequenced in a study of a mutant IDH1 vaccine in newly diagnosed glioma. The data were produced by immunoSEQ multiplex PCR, yet TCRdb's version contains in-frame clones alone and is incomplete. The table has over 75,000 clones, around 80% seen once. Time point reported: baseline, week 1 (first vaccination visit). Treatment meaning: pre-vaccination baseline after standard-of-care therapy. The material was PBMCs, obtained from a glioma patient treated with radiotherapy, temozolomide or both. The receptors shown here come from a middle-aged man with glioma.

V gene TRBV10-3 combines with J gene TRBJ2-2; 10 positions match TRBD1. Germline CDR1 ENHRY, CDR2 SYGVKD. J was trimmed by 7 bases and V by 6 bases; bases with no gene match: 8. The CDR3 contains 15 residues. The CDR3 sequence: CAIRTGGRASGELFF. DNA for the CDR3: TGTGCCATCAGGACAGGGGGCCGTGCTAGCGGGGAGCTGTTTTTT.

This sequence joins TRBV6-1 and TRBJ1-6; TRBD1 agrees at 7 bases. CDR3 length equals 15 residues. Trimming took 8 bases from V and 7 from J; bases not matched to a gene: 11. Germline lookup yields CDR1 MNHNS and CDR2 SASEGT. CDR3 loop: CASQTRDSYNSPLHF. The CDR3 coding sequence is TGTGCCAGCCAGACCCGGGACAGCTACAATTCACCCCTCCACTTT.

The gene calls are TRBV6-4 and TRBJ1-1; no reliable D call. The CDR3 is made up of 15 amino acids. Trimming left V 0 bases short and J 3 bases short, with 11 bases between. Germline loops: CDR1 MRHNA, CDR2 SNTAGT. CDR3 coding DNA: TGTGCCAGCAGTGACTCCAAAGGGAGGTACACTGAAGCTTTCTTT. It specifies CASSDSKGRYTEAFF.

This chain links TRBV6-6 with TRBJ1-5; 9 nucleotides align to TRBD1. V was clipped by 7 bases and J by 7 bases; unmatched bases: 8. The CDR3 sequence is 14 residues long. The V gene's germline CDR1 is MNHNY and CDR2 SVGAGI (reference sequence). The CDR3 loop is CASTPQGARQPQHF. The DNA for the CDR3 is TGTGCCAGCACCCCACAGGGGGCAAGGCAGCCCCAGCATTTT.

The rearrangement joins TRBV5-4 to TRBJ2-3; D might be TRBD2 (6 bases). From germline, CDR1 is SGHNT and CDR2 YYREEE (reference sequence). The CDR3 length is 12 residues. Trimming stripped 2 bases from V and 8 bases from J, with 9 bases between. CDR3: CASSFELATQYF. DNA of the CDR3: TGTGCCAGCAGCTTTGAACTAGCTACGCAGTATTTT.

The V gene is TRBV4-3, the J gene TRBJ1-2; no definite D call. The V gene's germline CDR1 is LGHNA and CDR2 YSLEER. The CDR3 consists of 13 residues. Trimming pared 3 bases from V and 7 bases from J, leaving 12 bases between. CDR3 sequence (DNA): TGCGCCAGCAGCCAGGGGATGAACGGTGGCTACACCTTC. Amino acids: CASSQGMNGGYTF.

The gene calls are TRBV4-3 and TRBJ2-7; 10 bases match TRBD2. The V segment lost 0 bases and the J segment 4 bases; nucleotides outside the gene matches: 3. Per germline, CDR1 LGHNA and CDR2 YSLEER. This CDR3 is built from 15 residues. The CDR3 reads CASSQDTSGVYEQYF. DNA for the CDR3: TGCGCCAGCAGCCAAGATACTAGCGGGGTATACGAGCAGTACTTC.

The V gene is TRBV7-3, the J gene TRBJ2-1, with 10 bases that match TRBD1. V shed 3 bases, J shed 2 bases, and the junction held 10 bases outside the gene matches. Germline loops: CDR1 SGHTA, CDR2 FQGTGA. This CDR3 region has 18 residues. The CDR3 nucleotides read TGTGCCAGCAGCTTTTTACCTGGAGGGACAGGGGCCTACAATGAGCAGTTCTTC. This sequence encodes CASSFLPGGTGAYNEQFF.

This chain joins TRBV7-2 and TRBJ2-7; TRBD1 might be the D (5 bases). The CDR3 totals 15 residues. The V gene's germline CDR1 is SGHTA and CDR2 FQGNSA. V shed 1 base and J shed 1 base, with 11 bases lying between them. CDR3 nucleotides: TGTGCCAGCAGCTTAGGGGCAGGGCTATCCTACGAGCAGTACTTC. Its translation is CASSLGAGLSYEQYF.

In this sample, this clone turned up once. The rearrangement uses TRBV5-3 and TRBJ1-2; D ambiguous. TRBV5-3 is an ORF for which the function is uncertain. Trimming left V 0 bases short and J 0 bases short, with 15 bases between. The CDR3 is 17 residues long. Here the CDR3 DNA reads TGTGCCAGAAGCTTGGAGGGTCCCAGAGTACCTAACTATGGCTACACCTTC. This codes for CARSLEGPRVPNYGYTF.

The chain is built from TRBV29-1 and TRBJ1-4, with a weak D call TRBD1 (5 bases). From germline, CDR1 is SQVTM and CDR2 ANQGSEA. Trimming took off 6 bases at V and 5 bases at J, with 13 bases between the two ends. This CDR3 is built from 13 residues. In nucleotides, the CDR3 is TGCAGCGTCGGGACGGCCGCGAATGAAAAACTGTTTTTT. Protein: CSVGTAANEKLFF.

The gene calls are TRBV5-4 and TRBJ1-1, with no clear D. The CDR3 is 17 residues long. Trimming stripped 3 bases from V and 4 bases from J, with 22 bases between. Germline CDR1 SGHNT, CDR2 YYREEE (reference sequence). CDR3 bases: TGTGCCAGCAGCTCCCCTCCGAGAGGACGATTTGTCACTGAAGCTTTCTTT. Translated, it gives CASSSPPRGRFVTEAFF. The whole variable domain, remainder taken from reference TRBV5-4 and TRBJ1-1, is ETGVTQSPTHLIKTRGQQVTLRCSSQSGHNTVSWYQQALGQGPQFIFQYYREEENGRGNFPPRFSGLQFPNYSSELNVNALELDDSALYLCASSSPPRGRFVTEAFFGQGTRLTVV.

This chain joins TRBV2 and TRBJ1-5; D is unresolved. The CDR3 contains 15 residues. Trimming took off 5 bases at V and 1 base at J, with 12 bases between the two ends. Germline CDR1 and CDR2: SNHLY and FYNNEI. This CDR3 is CASSLTLTSNQPQHF. The CDR3 coding sequence is TGTGCCAGCAGTTTGACACTGACGAGCAATCAGCCCCAGCATTTT.

V and J are TRBV16 and TRBJ2-1; 9 bases agree with TRBD1. The V and J ends lost 6 bases and 9 bases, in that order; junction bases with no gene match: 6. The length of the CDR3 is 13 residues. Germline V lookup: CDR1 KGHSY, CDR2 FQNENV. CDR3 loop: CASSPQGAGEQFF. CDR3 sequence (DNA): TGTGCCAGCAGTCCACAGGGGGCAGGTGAGCAGTTCTTC. Using reference TRBV16 and TRBJ2-1 for the parts outside the CDR3, the full variable domain is GEEVAQTPKHLVRGEGQKAKLYCAPIKGHSYVFWYQQVLKNEFKFLISFQNENVFDETGMPKERFSAKCLPNSPCSLEIQATKLEDSAVYFCASSPQGAGEQFFGPGTRLTVL.

This sequence joins TRBV4-2 and TRBJ1-1; D perhaps matches TRBD1 (6 bases). CDR1 is LGHNA, CDR2 YNFKEQ, per germline. V lost 0 bases, J lost 2 bases, and 13 bases lay in between. The CDR3 is 16 amino acids. The DNA for the CDR3 is TGTGCCAGCAGCCAAGACCCCAGGGGTAGTAACACTGAAGCTTTCTTT. Its protein product is CASSQDPRGSNTEAFF.

In its sample, this clone was seen a few times. V is TRBV5-1 and J is TRBJ2-7; D is possibly TRBD2 (5 bases). The CDR3 consists of 14 residues. Germline V gene sequence: CDR1 SGHRS, CDR2 YFSETQ. With 0 bases removed from V and 0 bases from J, the gap between germline ends came to 7 bases. This CDR3 is CASSLVGSSYEQYF. Here the CDR3 DNA reads TGCGCCAGCAGCTTGGTAGGGAGCTCCTACGAGCAGTACTTC.

The J gene is TRBJ1-6, the V gene TRBV5-1, with a tentative D call TRBD1 (6 bases). This CDR3 is built from 16 residues. V lost 4 bases, J lost 6 bases, and 17 bases lay in between. Germline-derived CDR1 and CDR2 are SGHRS and YFSETQ. In DNA, the CDR3 is TGCGCCAGCAGCCCGACAGGCGAGGCGTTTAATTCACCCCTCCACTTT. It specifies CASSPTGEAFNSPLHF.

The CDR3 DNA is TGTGCCAGCAGCCAAGACCCGGCTGGCAGGGGGCGACTCTCCTATAATTCACCCCTCCACTTT. This translates into CASSQDPAGRGRLSYNSPLHF. The rearrangement joins TRBV14 to TRBJ1-6; TRBD1 aligns across 8 bases. Germline CDR1 reads SGHDN; CDR2 reads FVKESK. With 0 bases clipped from V and 0 bases from J, the junction kept 13 bases outside the gene matches. This CDR3 is built from 21 residues.

The V gene is TRBV27, the J gene TRBJ2-7; TRBD2 aligns across 11 bases. Germline CDR1 reads MNHEY; CDR2 reads SMNVEV (reference sequence). The CDR3 is 16 residues long. The V and J ends lost 2 bases and 0 bases, in that order; junction bases with no gene match: 3. CDR3: CASSLPSGGSSYEQYF. The CDR3 DNA reads as TGTGCCAGCAGTTTACCTAGCGGGGGGAGCTCCTACGAGCAGTACTTC.

This chain links TRBV5-6 with TRBJ1-3; D unclear. Germline V gene lookup returns CDR1 SGHDT and CDR2 YYEEEE. The CDR3 has 15 amino acids. Trimming shortened V by 2 bases and J by 0 bases, and 9 bases separated the two germline ends. The CDR3, as DNA: TGTGCCAGCAGCTTCGTAAGGGCCTCTGGAAACACCATATATTTT. Translation gives CASSFVRASGNTIYF. Variable domain in full (rest from reference TRBV5-6 and TRBJ1-3): DAGVTQSPTHLIKTRGQQVTLRCSPKSGHDTVSWYQQALGQGPQFIFQYYEEEERQRGNFPDRFSGHQFPNYSSELNVNALLLGDSALYLCASSFVRASGNTIYFGEGSWLTVV.

This clone came up a few times. This rearrangement joins TRBV7-9 to TRBJ2-1, with 10 bases aligning to TRBD1. The CDR3 totals 14 residues. V dropped 6 bases and J dropped 8; count of bases not matched to a gene: 7. Germline-derived CDR1 and CDR2 are SEHNR and FQNEAQ (reference sequence). This CDR3 is CASRGQGWFDEQFF. The CDR3 DNA reads as TGTGCCAGCAGGGGACAGGGGTGGTTCGATGAGCAGTTCTTC.

This rearrangement joins TRBV9 to TRBJ2-1; TRBD2 agrees at 8 bases. This CDR3 is 15 amino acids long. V shed 0 bases and J 4 bases; nucleotides not matched to a gene: 3. Germline V gene lookup returns CDR1 SGDLS and CDR2 YYNGEE. Written as DNA, the CDR3 is TGTGCCAGCAGCGTAGTTGGCGGGGGGTACAATGAGCAGTTCTTC. Translated: CASSVVGGGYNEQFF.

This clone was detected only once. This chain uses TRBV5-6 with TRBJ2-3; a weak D match, TRBD1 (6 bases). Trimming shortened V by 1 base and J by 1 base, and 10 bases separated the two germline ends. Germline V gives CDR1 SGHDT, CDR2 YYEEEE. There are 15 residues in the CDR3. The CDR3 nucleotides are TGTGCCAGCAGCTTGTCGGGACAAGGCACAGATACGCAGTATTTT. Protein: CASSLSGQGTDTQYF.

The genes are TRBV12-5 and TRBJ1-1; TRBD1 matches at 7 bases. V gave up 4 bases and J gave up 0 bases; unmatched junction bases: 8. Germline assignment: CDR1 LGHNT and CDR2 FRNRAP. The CDR3 runs 16 residues. CDR3 in amino acids: CASGSGQDNMNTEAFF. CDR3 in DNA: TGTGCTAGTGGTTCTGGACAGGACAATATGAACACTGAAGCTTTCTTT.

This chain uses TRBV30 with TRBJ1-1; 7 bases are shared with TRBD1. CDR1 and CDR2 (germline): GTSNPN, SVGIG (reference sequence). This CDR3 contains 14 residues. The junction had 4 bases not matched to a gene; V was cut back by 3 bases and J by 0 bases. CDR3 DNA sequence: TGTGCCTGGAGAGGGGACAGTATGAACACTGAAGCTTTCTTT. It codes for CAWRGDSMNTEAFF.

This clone was counted once. The chain's CDR3 is CASSRPSLVSTDTQYF. CDR3 nucleotides: TGTGCCAGCAGTCGCCCTTCACTAGTTAGCACAGATACGCAGTATTTT. The V and J genes are TRBV2 and TRBJ2-3; TRBD2 might be the D (5 bases). The V gene's germline CDR1 is SNHLY and CDR2 FYNNEI. The CDR3 covers 16 residues. The ends were cut back, 5 bases at V and 0 bases at J, with 15 bases in the middle.